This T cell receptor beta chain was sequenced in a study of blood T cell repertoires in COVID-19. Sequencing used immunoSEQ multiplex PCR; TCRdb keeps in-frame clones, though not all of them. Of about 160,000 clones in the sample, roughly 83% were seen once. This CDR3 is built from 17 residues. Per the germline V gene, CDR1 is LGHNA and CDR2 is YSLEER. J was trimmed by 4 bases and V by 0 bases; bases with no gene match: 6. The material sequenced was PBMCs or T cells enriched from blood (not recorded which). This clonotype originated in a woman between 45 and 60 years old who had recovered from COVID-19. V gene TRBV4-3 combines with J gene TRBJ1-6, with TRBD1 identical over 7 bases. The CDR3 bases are TGCGCCAGCAGCCAAGAGGAGGGGGCGCCGTATAATTCACCCCTCCACTTT. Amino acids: CASSQEEGAPYNSPLHF.